These 14 T cell receptor beta chains share one sample of origin, sequenced in a study of CD8+ T cells in alopecia areata. Following extraction, RNA underwent reverse transcription to cDNA, which served as the sequencing template. Assay: immunoSEQ multiplex PCR; the TCRdb copy retains only in-frame clones and omits some. The sample lists roughly 130,000 clones; approximately 58% were seen once. The material was CD4+ T cells sorted from blood, obtained at week 0. The receptors were sampled from a human donor with alopecia areata.

Only a few counts were recorded for this clone. The chain combines TRBV5-1 with TRBJ2-5; D call uncertain. Germline V gene lookup returns CDR1 SGHRS and CDR2 YFSETQ. The CDR3 covers 13 residues. V was clipped by 1 base and J by 2 bases, with 6 bases between them. The CDR3 spells CASSLILQETQYF. The CDR3, as DNA: TGCGCCAGCAGCTTGATTCTACAAGAGACCCAGTACTTC.

CDR3 sequence (DNA): TGTGCCAGCAGTTCCCCAAAAACAGGGTCCAAAAACATTCAGTACTTC. Translation gives CASSSPKTGSKNIQYF. This chain connects TRBV27 to TRBJ2-4, with D possibly matching TRBD1 (6 bases). Germline assignment: CDR1 MNHEY and CDR2 SMNVEV (reference sequence). The CDR3 is 16 residues long. Trimming took off 4 bases at V and 2 bases at J, with 15 bases between the two ends.

This clone is a singleton in its sample. The chain recombines TRBV5-6 with TRBJ2-5; the D gene is possibly TRBD1 (5 bases). From germline, CDR1 is SGHDT and CDR2 YYEEEE. There are 14 residues in the CDR3. Trimming left V 4 bases short and J 2 bases short, with 12 bases between. CDR3 region: CASSAAGLQETQYF. CDR3 nucleotides: TGTGCCAGCAGCGCGGCAGGGCTTCAAGAGACCCAGTACTTC.

As for this clone: The same CDR3 is also encoded by other DNA sequences in this sample. J is TRBJ2-7 and V is TRBV5-1; 9 bases agree with TRBD2. Germline V gene lookup returns CDR1 SGHRS and CDR2 YFSETQ. The CDR3 is 13 amino acids. With V trimmed by 7 bases and J by 2 bases, 4 bases remained unmatched. DNA for the CDR3: TGCGCCAGCCGTATAGCGGGAGCCTACGAGCAGTACTTC. Encoded protein: CASRIAGAYEQYF.

This clone appeared a single time. The rearrangement joins TRBV7-6 to TRBJ2-2; D gene unclear. V was trimmed by 5 bases and J by 6 bases, leaving 13 bases between them. Per germline, CDR1 SGHVS and CDR2 FNYEAQ. The CDR3 consists of 14 residues. The CDR3 reads CASSTKRPAGELFF. In DNA form, the CDR3 reads TGTGCCAGCAGCACTAAACGTCCTGCCGGGGAGCTGTTTTTT.

The chain recombines TRBV7-2 with TRBJ2-2; 13 positions match TRBD2. Germline CDR1 is SGHTA and CDR2 is FQGNSA. The CDR3 extends over 17 amino acids. Unmatched junction bases numbered 7, after V lost 5 bases and J lost 4 bases. CDR3 sequence reads: CASSQLAGGAGTGELFF. The CDR3 DNA follows: TGTGCCAGCAGCCAACTAGCGGGAGGGGCGGGCACCGGGGAGCTGTTTTTT.

This clone has more than one count but fewer than ten. The chain links TRBV7-9 to TRBJ2-6; D call uncertain. Germline loops: CDR1 SEHNR, CDR2 FQNEAQ (reference sequence). Trimming removed 7 bases from V and 2 bases from J, with 9 bases in between. This CDR3 has 14 residues. This chain's CDR3 is CASTDRTGANVLTF. The DNA for the CDR3 is TGTGCCAGCACTGACCGCACTGGGGCCAACGTCCTGACTTTC.

This clone was recorded a few times. This chain's CDR3 is CAISGKGDGETQYF. CDR3 coding DNA: TGTGCCATCAGTGGGAAAGGGGATGGAGAGACCCAGTACTTC. This chain uses TRBV10-3 with TRBJ2-5; D may be TRBD1 (5 bases). CDR3 length: 14 amino acids. The V gene's germline CDR1 is ENHRY and CDR2 SYGVKD. V lost 4 bases and J 4 bases, leaving 13 bases between the germline ends.

This clone has only a few counts. The V call is TRBV21-1, the J call TRBJ2-5; TRBD2 is the table's D call, not checked against the DNA. TRBV21-1 is flagged as a pseudogene. CDR3 size: 15 residues. DNA of the CDR3: TGTGCCAGCAGCAAACCAGGGACTCAACAAGAGACCCAGTACTTC. It encodes CASSKPGTQQETQYF.

The V and J genes are TRBV27 and TRBJ1-2; unclear D gene. This CDR3 comprises 14 residues. The V gene's germline CDR1 is MNHEY and CDR2 SMNVEV (reference sequence). V gave up 5 bases and J gave up 8 bases, with 18 bases separating them. This chain's CDR3 is CASSRKRDTGGYTF. CDR3 sequence (DNA): TGTGCCAGCAGTAGAAAAAGGGATACCGGGGGCTACACCTTC.

This clone was found a few times. The V call is TRBV7-2, the J call TRBJ2-5, with D possibly matching TRBD1 (5 bases). Looked up from germline, CDR1 is SGHTA and CDR2 is FQGNSA. The length of the CDR3 is 14 residues. Trimming pared 5 bases from V and 5 bases from J, leaving 15 bases between. The CDR3 region has the DNA TGTGCCAGCAGCCCAGGGTTGGGGTGGGAGACCCAGTACTTC. Its protein is CASSPGLGWETQYF.

This clone was detected only a few times. The chain uses TRBV27 and TRBJ1-1, with D unclear. CDR3 length: 14 residues. Trimming took 5 bases from V and 0 from J, leaving 10 bases between them. Germline values: CDR1 MNHEY, CDR2 SMNVEV (reference sequence). The CDR3 bases are TGTGCCAGCAGTCCCTCCCGGATGAACACTGAAGCTTTCTTT. Protein product: CASSPSRMNTEAFF.

J is TRBJ1-5 and V is TRBV7-9; TRBD1 might be the D (5 bases). Trimming left V 5 bases short and J 6 bases short, with 17 bases between. This CDR3 is 15 amino acids long. Looked up from germline, CDR1 is SEHNR and CDR2 is FQNEAQ (reference sequence). CDR3 protein: CASSKDGAWTQPQHF. The CDR3 DNA follows: TGTGCCAGCAGCAAGGACGGGGCGTGGACTCAGCCCCAGCATTTT.

In DNA form, the CDR3 reads TGTGCCAGCAGTTATAACATCATGAACACTGAAGCTTTCTTT. Translation gives CASSYNIMNTEAFF. The chain has TRBV6-5 and TRBJ1-1; D ambiguous. This CDR3 region has 14 residues. Germline V gene sequence: CDR1 MNHEY, CDR2 SVGAGI. Trimming removed 3 bases from V and 0 bases from J, with 8 bases in between.